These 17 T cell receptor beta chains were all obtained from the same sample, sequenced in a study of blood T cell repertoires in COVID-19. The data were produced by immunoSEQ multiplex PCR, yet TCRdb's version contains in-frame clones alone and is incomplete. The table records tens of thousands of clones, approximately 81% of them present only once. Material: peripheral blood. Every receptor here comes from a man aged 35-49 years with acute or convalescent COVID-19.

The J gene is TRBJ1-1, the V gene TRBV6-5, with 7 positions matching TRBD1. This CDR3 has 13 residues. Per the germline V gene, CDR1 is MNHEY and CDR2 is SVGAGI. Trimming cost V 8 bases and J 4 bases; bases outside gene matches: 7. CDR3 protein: CASHYRGGTEAFF. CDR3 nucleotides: TGTGCCAGCCATTACAGGGGAGGCACTGAAGCTTTCTTT.

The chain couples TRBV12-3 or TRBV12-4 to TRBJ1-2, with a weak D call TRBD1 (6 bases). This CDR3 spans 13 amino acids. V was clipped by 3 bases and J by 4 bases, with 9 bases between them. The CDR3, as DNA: TGTGCCAGCAGTTTTAGAGGGGGCTATGGCTACACCTTC. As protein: CASSFRGGYGYTF.

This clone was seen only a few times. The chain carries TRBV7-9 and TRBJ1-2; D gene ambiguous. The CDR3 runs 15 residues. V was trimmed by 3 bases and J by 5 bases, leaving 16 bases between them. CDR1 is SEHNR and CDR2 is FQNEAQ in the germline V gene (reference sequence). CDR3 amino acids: CASSFVAAANYGYTF. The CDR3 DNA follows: TGTGCCAGCAGCTTTGTAGCGGCAGCAAATTATGGCTACACCTTC.

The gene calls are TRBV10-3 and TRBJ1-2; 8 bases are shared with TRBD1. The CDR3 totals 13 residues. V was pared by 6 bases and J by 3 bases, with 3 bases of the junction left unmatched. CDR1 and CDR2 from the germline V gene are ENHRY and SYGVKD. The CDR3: CAISPQGDYGYTF. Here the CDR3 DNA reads TGTGCCATCAGCCCACAGGGGGACTATGGCTACACCTTC.

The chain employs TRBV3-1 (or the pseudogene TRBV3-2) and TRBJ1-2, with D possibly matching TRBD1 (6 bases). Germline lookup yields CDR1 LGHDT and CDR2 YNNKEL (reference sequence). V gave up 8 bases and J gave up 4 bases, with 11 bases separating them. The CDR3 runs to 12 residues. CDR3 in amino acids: CASRDKPYGYTF. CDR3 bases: TGTGCCAGCCGGGACAAACCCTATGGCTACACCTTC.

CDR3 nucleotides: TGTGCCAGTAGTACAGGGTCTGGGGCCAACGTCCTGACTTTC. Residues: CASSTGSGANVLTF. V and J are TRBV19 and TRBJ2-6, with a weak D call TRBD1 (5 bases). The CDR3 covers 14 residues. V lost 4 bases and J lost 1, with 5 bases in between. The V gene's germline CDR1 is LNHDA and CDR2 SQIVND (reference sequence).

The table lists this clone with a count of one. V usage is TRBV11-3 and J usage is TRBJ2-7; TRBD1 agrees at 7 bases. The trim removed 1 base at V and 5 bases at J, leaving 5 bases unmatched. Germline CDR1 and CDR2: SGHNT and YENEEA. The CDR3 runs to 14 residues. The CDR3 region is CASSLGTGVDEQYF. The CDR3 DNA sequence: TGTGCCAGCAGCTTAGGCACAGGGGTGGACGAGCAGTACTTC.

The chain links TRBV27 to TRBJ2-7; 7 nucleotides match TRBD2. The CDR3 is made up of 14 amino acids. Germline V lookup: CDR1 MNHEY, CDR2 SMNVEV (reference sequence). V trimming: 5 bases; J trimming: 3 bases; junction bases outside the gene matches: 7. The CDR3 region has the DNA TGTGCCAGCAGTCCGGGGGGAGGGGACTACGAGCAGTACTTC. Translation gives CASSPGGGDYEQYF.

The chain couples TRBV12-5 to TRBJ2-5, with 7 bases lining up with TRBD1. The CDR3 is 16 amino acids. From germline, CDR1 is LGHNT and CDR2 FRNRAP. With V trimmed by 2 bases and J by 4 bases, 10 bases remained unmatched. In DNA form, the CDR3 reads TGTGCTAGTGGTTTGAGGGGGCAGGGGATAACAGAGACCCAGTACTTC. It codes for CASGLRGQGITETQYF.

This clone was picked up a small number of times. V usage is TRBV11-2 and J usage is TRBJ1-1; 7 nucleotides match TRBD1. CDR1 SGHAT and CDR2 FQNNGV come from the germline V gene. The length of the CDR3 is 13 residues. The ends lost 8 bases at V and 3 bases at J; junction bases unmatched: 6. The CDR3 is CASAIDRDTEAFF. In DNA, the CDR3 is TGTGCCAGCGCGATCGACAGGGACACTGAAGCTTTCTTT.

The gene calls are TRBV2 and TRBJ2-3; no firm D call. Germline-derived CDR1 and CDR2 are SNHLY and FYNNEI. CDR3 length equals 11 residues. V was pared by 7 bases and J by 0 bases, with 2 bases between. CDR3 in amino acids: CASISTDTQYF. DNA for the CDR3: TGTGCCAGCATAAGCACAGATACGCAGTATTTT. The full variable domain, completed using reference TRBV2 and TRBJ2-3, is EPEVTQTPSHQVTQMGQEVILRCVPISNHLYFYWYRQILGQKVEFLVSFYNNEISEKSEIFDDQFSVERPDGSNFTLKIRSTKLEDSAMYFCASISTDTQYFGPGTRLTVL.

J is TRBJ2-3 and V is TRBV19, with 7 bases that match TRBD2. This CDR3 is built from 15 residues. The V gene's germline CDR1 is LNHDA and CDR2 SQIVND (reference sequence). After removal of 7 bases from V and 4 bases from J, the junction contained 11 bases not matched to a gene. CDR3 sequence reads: CASTTWAGAADTQYF. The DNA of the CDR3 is TGTGCCAGTACCACCTGGGCGGGAGCGGCAGATACGCAGTATTTT.

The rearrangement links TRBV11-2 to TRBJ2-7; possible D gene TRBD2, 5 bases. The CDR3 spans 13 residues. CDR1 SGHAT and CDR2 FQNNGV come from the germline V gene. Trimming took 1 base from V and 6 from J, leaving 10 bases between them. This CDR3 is CASSLVGGGEQYF. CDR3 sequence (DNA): TGTGCCAGCAGCTTAGTGGGCGGAGGCGAGCAGTACTTC.

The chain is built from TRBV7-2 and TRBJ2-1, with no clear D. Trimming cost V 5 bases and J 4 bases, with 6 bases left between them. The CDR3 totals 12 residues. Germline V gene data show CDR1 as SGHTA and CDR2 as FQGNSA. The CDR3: CASSPQYNEQFF. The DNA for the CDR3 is TGTGCCAGCAGCCCCCAGTACAATGAGCAGTTCTTC.

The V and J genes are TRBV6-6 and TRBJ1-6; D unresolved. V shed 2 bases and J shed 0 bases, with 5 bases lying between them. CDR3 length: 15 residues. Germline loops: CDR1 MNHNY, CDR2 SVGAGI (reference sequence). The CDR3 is CASSYESSYNSPLHF. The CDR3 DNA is TGTGCCAGCAGTTACGAGAGCTCCTATAATTCACCCCTCCACTTT.

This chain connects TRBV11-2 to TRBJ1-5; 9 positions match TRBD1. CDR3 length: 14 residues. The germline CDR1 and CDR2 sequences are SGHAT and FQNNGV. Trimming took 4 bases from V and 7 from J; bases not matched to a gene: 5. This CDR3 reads CASSSQGAGQPQHF. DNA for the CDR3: TGTGCCAGCAGCTCACAGGGGGCAGGACAGCCCCAGCATTTT. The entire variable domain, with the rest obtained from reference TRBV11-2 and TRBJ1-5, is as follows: EAGVAQSPRYKIIEKRQSVAFWCNPISGHATLYWYQQILGQGPKLLIQFQNNGVVDDSQLPKDRFSAERLKGVDSTLKIQPAKLEDSAVYLCASSSQGAGQPQHFGDGTRLSIL.

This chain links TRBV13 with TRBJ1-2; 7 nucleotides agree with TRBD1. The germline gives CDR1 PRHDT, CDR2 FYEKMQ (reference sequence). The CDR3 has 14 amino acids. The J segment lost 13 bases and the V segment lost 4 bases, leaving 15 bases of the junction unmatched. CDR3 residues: CASSSSGQNRRLTF. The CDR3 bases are TGTGCCAGCAGCTCCTCGGGACAGAACCGTAGGCTCACCTTC.